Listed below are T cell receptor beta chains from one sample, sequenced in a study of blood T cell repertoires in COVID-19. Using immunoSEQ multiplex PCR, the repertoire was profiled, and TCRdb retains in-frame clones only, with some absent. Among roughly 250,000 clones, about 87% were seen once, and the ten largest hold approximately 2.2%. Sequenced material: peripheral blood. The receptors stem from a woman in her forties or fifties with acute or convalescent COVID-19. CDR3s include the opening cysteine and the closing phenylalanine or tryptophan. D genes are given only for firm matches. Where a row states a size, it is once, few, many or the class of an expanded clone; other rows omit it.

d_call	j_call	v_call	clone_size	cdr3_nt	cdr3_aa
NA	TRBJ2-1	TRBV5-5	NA	TGTGCCAGCAGACAACCGGGACTGAAACTCTACAATGAGCAGTTCTTC	CASRQPGLKLYNEQFF
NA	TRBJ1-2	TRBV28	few	TGTGCCACCAGCGATGGGGCAGGTGATGGCTACACCTTC	CATSDGAGDGYTF
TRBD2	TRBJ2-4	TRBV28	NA	TGTGCCAGCAGTTTGGGGACTAGCGGGAGGGCCTATAACATTCAGTACTTC	CASSLGTSGRAYNIQYF
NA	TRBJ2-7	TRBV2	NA	TGTGCCAGCGTGTTCACGAGCTCCTACGAGCAGTACTTC	CASVFTSSYEQYF
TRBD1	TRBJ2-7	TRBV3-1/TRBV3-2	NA	TGTGCCAGCAGCCTACGACAGGGTAGGGGGGAGCAGTACTTC	CASSLRQGRGEQYF
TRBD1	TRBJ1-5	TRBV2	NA	TGTGCCAGCAATCTCGGACAGGGGGGTCAGCCCCAGCATTTT	CASNLGQGGQPQHF
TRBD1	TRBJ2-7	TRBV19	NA	TGTGCCAGTAGTATAGCCGGGACAGGGCTCTACGAGCAGTACTTC	CASSIAGTGLYEQYF
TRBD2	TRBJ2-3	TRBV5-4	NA	TGTGCCAGCAGCCTAGGACTAGCGGGAGGCACAGATACGCAGTATTTT	CASSLGLAGGTDTQYF
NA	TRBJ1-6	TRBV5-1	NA	TGCGCCAGCAGCCTGGGGAGTTATAATTCACCCCTCCACTTT	CASSLGSYNSPLHF
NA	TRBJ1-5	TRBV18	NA	TGTGCCAGCTCACCAGTGGGGGGGGGCGGCAATCAGCCCCAGCATTTT	CASSPVGGGGNQPQHF
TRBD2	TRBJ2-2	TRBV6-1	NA	TGTGCCAGCAGTGGACTAGCGGGGTTCGCGAACACCGGGGAGCTGTTTTTT	CASSGLAGFANTGELFF
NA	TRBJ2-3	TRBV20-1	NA	TGCAGTGCCCACCAGCGGGATACGCAGTATTTT	CSAHQRDTQYF
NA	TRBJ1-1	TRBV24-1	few	TGTGCCACCAGTGATTTCTGGCGGTTCGAGGGAACAAAGGCTGAAGCTTTCTTT	CATSDFWRFEGTKAEAFF
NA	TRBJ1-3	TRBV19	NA	TGTGCCACCCTACGCCCTGGAAACACCATATATTTT	CATLRPGNTIYF
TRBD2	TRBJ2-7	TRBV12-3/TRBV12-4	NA	TGTGCCAGCAGCAAAGCGGGAGACCACGAGCAGTACTTC	CASSKAGDHEQYF
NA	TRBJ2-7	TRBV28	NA	TGTGCCAGCAGCAGGGTAGGCCCCTACGAGCAGTACTTC	CASSRVGPYEQYF
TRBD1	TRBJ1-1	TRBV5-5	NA	TGTGCCAGCAGCTTGAGGGACAGGGGATTCTTAGAGGACACTGAAGCTTTCTTT	CASSLRDRGFLEDTEAFF